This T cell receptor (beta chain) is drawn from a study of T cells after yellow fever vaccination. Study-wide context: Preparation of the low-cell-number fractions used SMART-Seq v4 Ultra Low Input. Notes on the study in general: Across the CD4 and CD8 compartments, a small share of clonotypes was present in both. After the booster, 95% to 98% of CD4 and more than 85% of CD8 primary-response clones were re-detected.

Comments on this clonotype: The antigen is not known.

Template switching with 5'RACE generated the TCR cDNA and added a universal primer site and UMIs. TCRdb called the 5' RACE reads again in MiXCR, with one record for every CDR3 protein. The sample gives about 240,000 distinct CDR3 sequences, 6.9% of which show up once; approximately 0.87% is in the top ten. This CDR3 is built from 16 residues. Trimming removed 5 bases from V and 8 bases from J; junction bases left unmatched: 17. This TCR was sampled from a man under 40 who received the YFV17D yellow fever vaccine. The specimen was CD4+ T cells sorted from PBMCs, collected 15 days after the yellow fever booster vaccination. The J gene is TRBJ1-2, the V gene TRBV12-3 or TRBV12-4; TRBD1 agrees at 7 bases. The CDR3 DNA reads TGTGCCAGCAGTGCAACCAACAGGGGAGCTGGAGAGGGCTACACCTTC. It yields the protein CASSATNRGAGEGYTF.